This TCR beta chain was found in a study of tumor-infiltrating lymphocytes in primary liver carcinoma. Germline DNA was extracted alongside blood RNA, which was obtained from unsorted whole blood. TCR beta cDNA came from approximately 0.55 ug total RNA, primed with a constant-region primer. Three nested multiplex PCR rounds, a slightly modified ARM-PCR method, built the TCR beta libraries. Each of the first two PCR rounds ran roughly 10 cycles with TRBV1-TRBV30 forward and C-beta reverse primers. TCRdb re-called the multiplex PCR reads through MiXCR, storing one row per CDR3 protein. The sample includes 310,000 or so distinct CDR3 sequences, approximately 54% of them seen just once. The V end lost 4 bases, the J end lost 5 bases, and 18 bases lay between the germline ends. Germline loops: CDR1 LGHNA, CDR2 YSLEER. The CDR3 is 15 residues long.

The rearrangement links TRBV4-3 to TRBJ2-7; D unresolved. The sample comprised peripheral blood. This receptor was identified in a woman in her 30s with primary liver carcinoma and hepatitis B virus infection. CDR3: CASSPISSEAHEQYF. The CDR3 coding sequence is TGCGCCAGCAGCCCGATCTCCTCGGAAGCCCACGAGCAGTACTTC.